This TCR beta chain is from a study of identical twins. General study points: Fewer insertions were carried by abundant cord blood beta clonotypes, but none was seen in memory repertoires. Alpha sequences that were out-of-frame and twin-shared showed an excess of low generation probability. Zero-insertion analyses were open to partial confounding by invariant MAIT and iNKT cells.

Many counts were recorded for this clonotype. Its antigen is currently unknown. TCRdb passed the 5' RACE reads through MiXCR, listing each CDR3 protein once. The sample comprises under 450,000 distinct CDR3 sequences, 15% to 20% of which are singletons, and more than 10% rests with the top ten. Per germline, CDR1 MNHEY and CDR2 SVGAGI. J gave up 4 bases and V 2 bases, and 6 bases lay outside the gene matches. This CDR3 has 15 amino acids. The receptor was derived from a man aged 50-59 years in good health. The sequenced sample was naive T cells sorted from blood. This chain uses TRBV6-5 with TRBJ2-3; 7 nucleotides line up with TRBD2. CDR3 nucleotides: TGTGCCAGCAGTTACCAGGCGGGAGTTTCAGATACGCAGTATTTT. Translation: CASSYQAGVSDTQYF.